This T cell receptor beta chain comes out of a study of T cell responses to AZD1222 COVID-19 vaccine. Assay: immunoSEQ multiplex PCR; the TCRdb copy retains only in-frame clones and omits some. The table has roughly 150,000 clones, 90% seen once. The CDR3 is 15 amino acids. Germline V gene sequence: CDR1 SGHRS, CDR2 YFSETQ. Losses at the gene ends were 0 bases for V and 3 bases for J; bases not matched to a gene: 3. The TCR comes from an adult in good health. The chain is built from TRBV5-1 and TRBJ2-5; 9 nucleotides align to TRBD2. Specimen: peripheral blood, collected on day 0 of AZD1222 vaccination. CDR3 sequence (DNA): TGCGCCAGCAGCTTGGTCCAGCGGGAGGAAGAGACCCAGTACTTC. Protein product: CASSLVQREEETQYF.